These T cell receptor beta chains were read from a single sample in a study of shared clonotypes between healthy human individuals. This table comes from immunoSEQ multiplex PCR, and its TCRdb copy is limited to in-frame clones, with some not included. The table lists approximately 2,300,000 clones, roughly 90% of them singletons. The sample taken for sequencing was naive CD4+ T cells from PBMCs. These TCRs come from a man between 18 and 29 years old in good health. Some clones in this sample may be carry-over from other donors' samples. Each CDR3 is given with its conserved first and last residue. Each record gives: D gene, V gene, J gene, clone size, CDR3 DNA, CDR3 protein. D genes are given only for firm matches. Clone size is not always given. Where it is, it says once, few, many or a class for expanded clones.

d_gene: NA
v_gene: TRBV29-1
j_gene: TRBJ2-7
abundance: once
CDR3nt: TGCAGCGTTGAAAGTGAAGGGAAATCCTACGAGCAGTACTTC
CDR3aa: CSVESEGKSYEQYF

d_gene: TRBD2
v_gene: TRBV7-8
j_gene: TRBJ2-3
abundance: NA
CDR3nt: TGTGCCAGCAGCGAATCCGGGACTAGCGGGAGGTATACGCAGTATTTT
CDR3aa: CASSESGTSGRYTQYF

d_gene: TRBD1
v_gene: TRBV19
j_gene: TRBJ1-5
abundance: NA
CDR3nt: TGTGCCAGTAGAAGCGGACAGGGCGGTCAGCCCCAGCATTTT
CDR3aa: CASRSGQGGQPQHF

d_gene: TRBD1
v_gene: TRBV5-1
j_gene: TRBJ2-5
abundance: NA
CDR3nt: TGCGCCAGCAGCTTGGCCGGGACAGGGGCCCAAGAGACCCAGTACTTC
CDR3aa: CASSLAGTGAQETQYF

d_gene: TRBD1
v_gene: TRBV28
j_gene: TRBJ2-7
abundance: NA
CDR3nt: TGTGCCAGCAGTGGCCGTTGGACAGGGCCAAGCGAGCAGTACTTC
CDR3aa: CASSGRWTGPSEQYF

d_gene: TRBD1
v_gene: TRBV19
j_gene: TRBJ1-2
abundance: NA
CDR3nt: TGTGCCAGTCAGAGAGGACAGGGGTATGGCTACACCTTC
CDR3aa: CASQRGQGYGYTF

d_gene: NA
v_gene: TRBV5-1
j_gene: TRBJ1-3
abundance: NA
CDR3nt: TGCGCCAGCAGCTCGGACAGAAACTCTGGAAACACCATATATTTT
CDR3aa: CASSSDRNSGNTIYF

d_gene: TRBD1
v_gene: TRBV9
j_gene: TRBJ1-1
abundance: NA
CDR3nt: TGTGCCAGCAGCGTAGGTGGGACAGCGAACACTGAAGCTTTCTTT
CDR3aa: CASSVGGTANTEAFF

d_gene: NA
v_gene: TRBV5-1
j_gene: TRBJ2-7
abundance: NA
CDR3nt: TGCGCCAGCAGCTCGGGGACATTTTACGAGCAGTACTTC
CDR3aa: CASSSGTFYEQYF

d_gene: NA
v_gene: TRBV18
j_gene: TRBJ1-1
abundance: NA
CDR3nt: TGTGCCAGCTCACCGTACTCCATTTACACTGAAGCTTTCTTT
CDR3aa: CASSPYSIYTEAFF

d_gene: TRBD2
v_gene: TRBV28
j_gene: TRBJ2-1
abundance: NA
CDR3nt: TGTGCCAGCAGTTTATTCCCCCGCGGGAGGGCCGGTAATGAGCAGTTCTTC
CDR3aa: CASSLFPRGRAGNEQFF

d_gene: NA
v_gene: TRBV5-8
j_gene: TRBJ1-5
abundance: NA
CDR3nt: TGTGCCAGCAGCTTGGATCCGGGGGGGAATCAGCCCCAGCATTTT
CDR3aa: CASSLDPGGNQPQHF

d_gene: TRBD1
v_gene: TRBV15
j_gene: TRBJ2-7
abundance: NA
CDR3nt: TGTGCCACCAGCAGAGGGGGGACAGGGGGCTGGTACGAGCAGTACTTC
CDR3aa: CATSRGGTGGWYEQYF

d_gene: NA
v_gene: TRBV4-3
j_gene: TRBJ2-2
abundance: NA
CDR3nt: TGCGCCAGCAGCCAAGCGGCCGGGGCGAACACCGGGGAGCTGTTTTTT
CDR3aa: CASSQAAGANTGELFF

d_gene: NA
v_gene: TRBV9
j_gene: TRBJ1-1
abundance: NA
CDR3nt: TGTGCCAGCAGCGTTTTTCGGAGCGGTGAAGCTTTCTTT
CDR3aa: CASSVFRSGEAFF

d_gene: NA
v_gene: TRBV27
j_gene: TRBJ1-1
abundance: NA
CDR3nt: TGTGCCAGCGGGCTCGCCGGGGGCACTGAAGCTTTCTTT
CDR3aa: CASGLAGGTEAFF

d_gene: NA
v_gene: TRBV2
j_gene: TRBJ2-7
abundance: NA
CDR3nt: TGTGCCAGCAGTGAAAGTCAGAACGAGCAGTACTTC
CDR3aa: CASSESQNEQYF

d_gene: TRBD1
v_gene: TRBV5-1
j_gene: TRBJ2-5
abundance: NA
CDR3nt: TGCGCCAGCAGCTCGACAGGGGTTCTGGGAGAGACCCAGTACTTC
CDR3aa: CASSSTGVLGETQYF

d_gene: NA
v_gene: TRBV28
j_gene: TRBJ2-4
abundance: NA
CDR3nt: TGTGCCAGCACGAGGACGGTCCTAGCCAAAAACATTCAGTACTTC
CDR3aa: CASTRTVLAKNIQYF

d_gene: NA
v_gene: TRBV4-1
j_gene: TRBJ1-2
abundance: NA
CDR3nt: TGCGCCAGCAGCCAAGGAATTGTGGGCAGCGTCTATGGCTACACCTTC
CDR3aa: CASSQGIVGSVYGYTF

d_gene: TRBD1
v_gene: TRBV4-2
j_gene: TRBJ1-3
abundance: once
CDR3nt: TGTGCCAGCAGACGAGGACAGGGATCAGTGGGTGGAAACACCATATATTTT
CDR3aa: CASRRGQGSVGGNTIYF

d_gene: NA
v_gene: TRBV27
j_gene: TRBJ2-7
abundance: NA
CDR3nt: TGTGCCAGCGCCCTCTCCAGGGGAGGGCACGAGCAGTACTTC
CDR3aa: CASALSRGGHEQYF

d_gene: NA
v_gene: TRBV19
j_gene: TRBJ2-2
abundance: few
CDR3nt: TGTGCCAGTACCTTGGGGGGAACCGGGGAGCTGTTTTTT
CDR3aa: CASTLGGTGELFF

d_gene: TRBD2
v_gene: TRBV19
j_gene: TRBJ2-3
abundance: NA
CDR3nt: TGTGCTTGCCGGACTAGCGGCACAGATACGCAGTATTTT
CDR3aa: CACRTSGTDTQYF

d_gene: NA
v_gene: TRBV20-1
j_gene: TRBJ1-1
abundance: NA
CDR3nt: TGCAGTGCCCGGGACGGCCCTGAAGCTTTCTTT
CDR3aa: CSARDGPEAFF